A selection of T cell receptor beta chains follows, all from one sample in a study of blood T cell repertoires in COVID-19. Libraries were prepared by immunoSEQ multiplex PCR; TCRdb keeps only in-frame clonotypes and omits some of them. The sample contains around 280,000 clones, 85% to 90% of which appear only once. Sample: peripheral blood. The receptors come from a woman younger than 45 with COVID-19, enrolled during active disease. Each CDR3 is given with its conserved first and last residue. D genes are given only for firm matches. Some rows mark clone size as missing; the rest say once, few, many or name a class of expanded clone.

few TRBJ2-7 TRBV9 TRBD1 TGTGCCAGCAGCAGAACCGGGACAGGGGGCTTATACGAGCAGTACTTC CASSRTGTGGLYEQYF
once TRBJ1-1 TRBV9 . TGTGCCAGCAGCGTAGTGGCAGGATCTGAAGCTTTCTTT CASSVVAGSEAFF
. TRBJ2-1 TRBV24-1 . TGTGCCACCAGTGATTTGCCACAGGTGGATGAGCAGTTCTTC CATSDLPQVDEQFF
. TRBJ2-3 TRBV3-1/TRBV3-2 . TGTGCCAGCAGCCCGGGACTGGGGAGAGATACGCAGTATTTT CASSPGLGRDTQYF
once TRBJ1-1 TRBV30 TRBD1 TGTGCCTGGAGTGTAAGGACAGGGTCGACTTTCTTT CAWSVRTGSTFF
. TRBJ1-4 TRBV30 TRBD1 TGTGCCTGGAGGAGGGACAGAAAGGAAAAACTGTTTTTT CAWRRDRKEKLFF
. TRBJ1-2 TRBV3-1/TRBV3-2 . TGTGCCAGCAGCCAAGGAGCAGGGAAAAACTATGGCTACACCTTC CASSQGAGKNYGYTF
. TRBJ2-7 TRBV13 TRBD1 TGTGCCAGCAGCTGGGGGACAGGGCGCTACGAGCAGTACTTC CASSWGTGRYEQYF
. TRBJ2-3 TRBV2 TRBD2 TGTGCCAGCAGTGAAGGGACTAGCGGGTCGGGCACAGATACGCAGTATTTT CASSEGTSGSGTDTQYF
. TRBJ2-5 TRBV29-1 TRBD2 TGCAGCGTTGGCGGGAGGGCCGGGGAGACCCAGTACTTC CSVGGRAGETQYF
. TRBJ1-6 TRBV5-1 . TGCGCCAGCAGCCCGTCGCTGGGAGGCATAAATTCACCCCTCCACTTT CASSPSLGGINSPLHF
. TRBJ1-6 TRBV7-9 TRBD1 TGTGCCAGCAGAACCGGGACAGGGAATTCACCCCTCCACTTT CASRTGTGNSPLHF
. TRBJ1-6 TRBV5-1 . TGCGCCAGCAGCTTGTCCAATCGAGATAATTCACCCCTCCACTTT CASSLSNRDNSPLHF
. TRBJ2-7 TRBV19 TRBD2 TGTGCCAGTAGTGTCGGGACTAGCGGAGCATATCAGCAGTACTTC CASSVGTSGAYQQYF
. TRBJ2-7 TRBV11-2 TRBD1 TGTGCCAGCAGCTTAAGCAGACAGGGACCCTTTTTATCCTACGAGCAGTACTTC CASSLSRQGPFLSYEQYF
. TRBJ2-7 TRBV4-2 . TGTGCCAGCAGCCAGGTGAGGGGGTACGAGCAGTACTTC CASSQVRGYEQYF
once TRBJ2-7 TRBV6-5 . TGTGCCAGCAGTTACTCAACAGGGGAGGCTTCCTACGAGCAGTACTTC CASSYSTGEASYEQYF
. TRBJ1-2 TRBV28 . TGTGCCAGCAGCCCGCCCCGACAGCGCTCTAACTATGGCTACACCTTC CASSPPRQRSNYGYTF
. TRBJ2-2 TRBV27 TRBD2 TGTGCCAGCAGTTCCTGGACTAGCCTGAACACCGGGGAGCTGTTTTTT CASSSWTSLNTGELFF
. TRBJ1-5 TRBV7-8 TRBD1 TGTGCCAGCAGCTCCGGGACAGCGGGTAGCAATCAGCCCCAGCATTTT CASSSGTAGSNQPQHF
. TRBJ1-2 TRBV28 . TGTGCCAGCACCAAGGGCCCAGGGGTAGGTGGCTACACCTTC CASTKGPGVGGYTF